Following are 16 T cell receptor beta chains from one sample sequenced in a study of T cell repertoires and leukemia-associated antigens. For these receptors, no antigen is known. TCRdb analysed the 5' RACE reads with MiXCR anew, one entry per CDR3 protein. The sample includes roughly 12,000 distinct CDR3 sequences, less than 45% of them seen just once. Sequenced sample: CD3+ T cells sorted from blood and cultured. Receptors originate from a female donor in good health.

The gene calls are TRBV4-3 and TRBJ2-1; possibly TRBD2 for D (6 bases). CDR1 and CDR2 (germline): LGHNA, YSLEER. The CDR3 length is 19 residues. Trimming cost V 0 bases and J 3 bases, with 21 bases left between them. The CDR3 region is CASSQEGPRLGGVYNEQFF. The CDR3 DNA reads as TGCGCCAGCAGCCAAGAGGGCCCGAGGCTGGGCGGGGTCTACAATGAGCAGTTCTTC.

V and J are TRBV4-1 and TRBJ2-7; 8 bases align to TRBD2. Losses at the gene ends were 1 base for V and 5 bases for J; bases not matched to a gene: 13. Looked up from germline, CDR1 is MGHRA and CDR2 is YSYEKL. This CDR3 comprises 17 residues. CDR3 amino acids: CASSQGVTGGPLDEQYF. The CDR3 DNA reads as TGCGCCAGCAGCCAAGGGGTCACGGGAGGGCCCCTGGACGAGCAGTACTTC.

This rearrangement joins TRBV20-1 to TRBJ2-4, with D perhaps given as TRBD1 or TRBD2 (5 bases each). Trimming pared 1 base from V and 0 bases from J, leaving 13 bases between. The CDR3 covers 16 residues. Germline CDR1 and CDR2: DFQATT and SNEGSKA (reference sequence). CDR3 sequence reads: CSARGGTSLAKNIQYF. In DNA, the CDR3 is TGCAGTGCTAGAGGGGGGACGTCCTTAGCCAAAAACATTCAGTACTTC.

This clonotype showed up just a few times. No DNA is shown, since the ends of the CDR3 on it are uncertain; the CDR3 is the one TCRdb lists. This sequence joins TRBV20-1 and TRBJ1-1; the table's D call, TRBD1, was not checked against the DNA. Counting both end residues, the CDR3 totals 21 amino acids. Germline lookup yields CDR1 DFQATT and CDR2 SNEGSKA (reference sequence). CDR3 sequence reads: CSARDWRGETQYFGPGTEAFF.

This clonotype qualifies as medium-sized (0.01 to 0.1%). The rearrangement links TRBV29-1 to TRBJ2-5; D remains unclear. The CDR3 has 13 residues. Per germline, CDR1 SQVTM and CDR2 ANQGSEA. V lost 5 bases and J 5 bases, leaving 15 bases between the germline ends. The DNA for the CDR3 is TGCAGCGTTTCCCCCAATCCTCTGGAGACCCAGTACTTC. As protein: CSVSPNPLETQYF. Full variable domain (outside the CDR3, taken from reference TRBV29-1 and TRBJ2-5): SAVISQKPSRDICQRGTSLTIQCQVDSQVTMMFWYRQQPGQSLTLIATANQGSEATYESGFVIDKFPISRPNLTFSTLTVSNMSPEDSSIYLCSVSPNPLETQYFGPGTRLLVL.

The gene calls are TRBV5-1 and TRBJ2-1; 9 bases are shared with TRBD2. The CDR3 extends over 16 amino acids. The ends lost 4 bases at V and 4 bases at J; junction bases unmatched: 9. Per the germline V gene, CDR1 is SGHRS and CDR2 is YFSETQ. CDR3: CASSLSSGRTYNEQFF. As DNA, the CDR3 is TGCGCCAGCAGCCTGAGCAGCGGGAGGACGTACAATGAGCAGTTCTTC.

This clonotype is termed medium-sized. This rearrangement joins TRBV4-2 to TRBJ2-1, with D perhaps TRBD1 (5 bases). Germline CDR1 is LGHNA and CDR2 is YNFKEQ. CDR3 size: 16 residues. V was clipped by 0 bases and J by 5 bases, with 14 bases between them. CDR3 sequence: CASSQEGLSKDNEQFF. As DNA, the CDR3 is TGTGCCAGCAGCCAAGAGGGGCTATCTAAGGACAATGAGCAGTTCTTC.

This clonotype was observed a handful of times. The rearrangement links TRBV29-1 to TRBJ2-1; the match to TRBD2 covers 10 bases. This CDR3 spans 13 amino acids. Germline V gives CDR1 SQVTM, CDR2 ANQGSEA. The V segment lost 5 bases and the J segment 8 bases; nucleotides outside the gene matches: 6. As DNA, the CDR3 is TGCAGCGTTAGCGGGAGGGCCCTCTATGAGCAGTTCTTC. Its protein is CSVSGRALYEQFF.

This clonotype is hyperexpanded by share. The CDR3 here is CASSFSASGANVLTF. CDR3 in DNA: TGTGCCAGCAGTTTTTCCGCCTCTGGGGCCAACGTCCTGACTTTC. The chain links TRBV12-3 or TRBV12-4 to TRBJ2-6; the D is unclear. The length of the CDR3 is 15 residues. The V and J ends lost 3 bases and 0 bases respectively, with 6 bases between them.

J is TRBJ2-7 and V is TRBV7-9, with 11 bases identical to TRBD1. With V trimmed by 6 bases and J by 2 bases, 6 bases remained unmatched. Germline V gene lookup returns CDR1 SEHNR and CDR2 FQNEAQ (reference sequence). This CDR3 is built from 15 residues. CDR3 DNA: TGTGCCAGCAGAGGTCCGGGACAGGGGGCCTACGAGCAGTACTTC. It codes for CASRGPGQGAYEQYF.

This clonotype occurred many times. CDR3 in amino acids: CATSRGSYGYTF. The DNA for the CDR3 is TGTGCCACCAGCAGAGGATCTTATGGCTACACCTTC. The chain recombines TRBV15 with TRBJ1-2; D is uncertain. V dropped 1 base and J dropped 5 bases, with 5 bases sitting between them. The CDR3 has 12 residues. CDR1 LNHNV and CDR2 YYDKDF come from the germline V gene (reference sequence).

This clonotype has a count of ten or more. CDR3 sequence: CSARVRQGARAPPSGYTF. The CDR3 DNA follows: TGCAGTGCTAGAGTAAGGCAGGGGGCGCGGGCCCCCCCCTCTGGCTACACCTTC. V is TRBV20-1 and J is TRBJ1-2, with 8 nucleotides matching TRBD1. The CDR3 extends over 18 amino acids. The germline gives CDR1 DFQATT, CDR2 SNEGSKA (reference sequence). V lost 1 base, J lost 7 bases, and 20 bases stayed unmatched.

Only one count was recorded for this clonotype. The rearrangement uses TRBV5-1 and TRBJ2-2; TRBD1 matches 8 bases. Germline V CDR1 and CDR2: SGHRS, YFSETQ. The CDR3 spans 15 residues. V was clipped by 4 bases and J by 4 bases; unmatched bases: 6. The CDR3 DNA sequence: TGCGCCAGCAGCCCCACAGGGGGTTCCACCGGGGAGCTGTTTTTT. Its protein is CASSPTGGSTGELFF.

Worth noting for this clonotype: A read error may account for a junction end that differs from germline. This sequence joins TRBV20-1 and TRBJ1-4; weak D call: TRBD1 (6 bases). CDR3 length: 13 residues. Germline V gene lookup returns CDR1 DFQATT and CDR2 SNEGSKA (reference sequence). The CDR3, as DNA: TGCGGTGCAGAGGACAGAACTAATGAAAAACTGTTTTTT. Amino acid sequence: CGAEDRTNEKLFF.

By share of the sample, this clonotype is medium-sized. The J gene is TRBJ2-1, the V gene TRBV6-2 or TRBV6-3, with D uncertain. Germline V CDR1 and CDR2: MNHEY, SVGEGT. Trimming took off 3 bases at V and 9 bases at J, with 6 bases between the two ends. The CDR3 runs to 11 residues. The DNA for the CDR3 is TGTGCCAGCAGTTATCTGGGTGAGCAGTTCTTC. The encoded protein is CASSYLGEQFF.

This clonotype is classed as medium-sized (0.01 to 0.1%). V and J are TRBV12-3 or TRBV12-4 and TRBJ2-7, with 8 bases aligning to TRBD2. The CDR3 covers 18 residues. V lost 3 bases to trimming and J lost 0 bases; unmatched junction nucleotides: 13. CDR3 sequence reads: CASSFPPHKAGGSYEQYF. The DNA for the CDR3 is TGTGCCAGCAGTTTTCCCCCCCATAAGGCGGGAGGCTCCTACGAGCAGTACTTC.